The clone carrying this T cell receptor beta chain occurred many times. V was trimmed by 1 base and J by 4 bases, leaving 13 bases between them. Looked up from germline, CDR1 is MNHNS and CDR2 is SASEGT. This CDR3 region has 15 residues. Reverse transcription of 450 to 500 ng total RNA with a constant-region primer produced TCR beta cDNA. Three rounds of nested multiplex PCR with slightly modified ARM-PCR produced TCR beta libraries. PCR rounds one and two used TRBV1-TRBV30 forward primers with a C-beta reverse primer for 10 cycles each. TCRdb independently ran MiXCR on the multiplex PCR reads; one entry per CDR3 protein. The table has fewer than 350,000 distinct CDR3 sequences, less than 75% seen once. Out of unsorted whole blood came the blood RNA, and germline DNA was extracted as well. This entry belongs to a study of tumor-infiltrating lymphocytes in primary liver carcinoma.

The clonotype was recovered from a man aged 35 to 55 with primary liver carcinoma and hepatitis B virus infection. The sample taken for sequencing was peripheral blood. This chain connects TRBV6-1 to TRBJ1-2, with D possibly being TRBD1 (6 bases). The chain's CDR3 is CASSEGTGRGYGYTF. The CDR3, as DNA: TGTGCCAGCAGTGAAGGTACCGGCAGGGGCTATGGCTACACCTTC.